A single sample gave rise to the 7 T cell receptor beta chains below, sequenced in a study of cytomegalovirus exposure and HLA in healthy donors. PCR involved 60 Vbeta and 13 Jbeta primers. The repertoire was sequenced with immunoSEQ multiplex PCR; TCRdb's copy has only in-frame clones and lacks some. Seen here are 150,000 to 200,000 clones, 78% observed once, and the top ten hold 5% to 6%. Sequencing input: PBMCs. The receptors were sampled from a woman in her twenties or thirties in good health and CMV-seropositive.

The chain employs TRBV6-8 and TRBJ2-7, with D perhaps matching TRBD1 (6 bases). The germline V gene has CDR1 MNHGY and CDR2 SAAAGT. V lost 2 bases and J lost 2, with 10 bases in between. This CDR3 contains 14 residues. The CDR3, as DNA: TGTGCCAGCAGTTACCCAGGACAGCCCTACGAGCAGTACTTC. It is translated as CASSYPGQPYEQYF.

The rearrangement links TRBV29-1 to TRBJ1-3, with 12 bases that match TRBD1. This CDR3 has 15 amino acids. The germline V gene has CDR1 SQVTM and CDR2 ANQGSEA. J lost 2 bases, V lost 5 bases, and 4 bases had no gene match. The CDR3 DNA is TGCAGCGTTTTGGGACAGGGGGCTGCTGGAAACACCATATATTTT. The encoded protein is CSVLGQGAAGNTIYF.

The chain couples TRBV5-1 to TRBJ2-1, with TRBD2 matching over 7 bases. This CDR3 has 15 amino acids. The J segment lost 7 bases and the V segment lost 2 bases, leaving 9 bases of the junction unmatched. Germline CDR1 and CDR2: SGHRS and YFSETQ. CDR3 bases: TGCGCCAGCAGCTTCCCCCCTAGCGGAGGGAATGAGCAGTTCTTC. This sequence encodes CASSFPPSGGNEQFF.

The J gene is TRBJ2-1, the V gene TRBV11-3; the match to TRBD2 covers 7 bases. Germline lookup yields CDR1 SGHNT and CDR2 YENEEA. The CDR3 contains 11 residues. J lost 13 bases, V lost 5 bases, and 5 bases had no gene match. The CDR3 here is CASSQRGVQFF. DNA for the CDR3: TGTGCCAGCAGCCAACGGGGGGTTCAGTTCTTC.

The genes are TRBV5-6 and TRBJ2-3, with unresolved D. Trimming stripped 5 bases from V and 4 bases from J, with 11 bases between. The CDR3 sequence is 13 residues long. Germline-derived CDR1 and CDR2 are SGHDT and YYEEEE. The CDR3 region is CASRPISADTQYF. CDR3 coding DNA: TGTGCCAGCAGACCTATCTCGGCAGATACGCAGTATTTT.

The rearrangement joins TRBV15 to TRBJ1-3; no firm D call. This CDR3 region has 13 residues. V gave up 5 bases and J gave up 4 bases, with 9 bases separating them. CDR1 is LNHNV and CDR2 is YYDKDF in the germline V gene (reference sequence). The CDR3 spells CATSGSYGNTIYF. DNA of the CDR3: TGTGCCACCAGCGGTAGTTACGGAAACACCATATATTTT.

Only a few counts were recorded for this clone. The DNA of the CDR3 is TGTGCCAGCAGTGACCTGACAGGGCCAGCTAACTATGGCTACACCTTC. It yields the protein CASSDLTGPANYGYTF. The chain recombines TRBV6-1 with TRBJ1-2; 7 nucleotides match TRBD1. CDR3 length: 16 residues. The ends lost 3 bases at V and 0 bases at J; junction bases unmatched: 7. The germline V gene encodes CDR1 MNHNS and CDR2 SASEGT.